This TCR beta chain was sequenced in a study of T cell clusters in autoimmune cytopenias (dated by TCRdb to about 2019). Describing the broader study: Healthy donor controls had a mean age of roughly 51 years and a median age of about 64 years, with 22 of 43 female. Per sample, TRB sequencing gave a median depth of around 55,000 reads and a median of approximately 2,500 distinct TRB clonotypes. Peripheral blood TRB and IGH repertoires were sequenced in autoimmune cytopenia patients at active disease and during treatment follow-up, alongside healthy, CLL and autoimmune hepatitis controls. The study aimed to test whether autoimmune cytopenia patients carry a disease-specific immune repertoire signature usable as a blood-based biomarker. For primary cytopenia, about 26 age-matched healthy donors were used as controls, and for secondary cytopenia, 14 to 15 age-matched CLL patients were used as controls. Autoimmune hepatitis repertoires were compared against more than 20 age- and sex-matched healthy donors. Study-wide conclusions, independent of this receptor: The T cell clusters were only ever defined in silico, so experimental validation of their functional role was still needed. Healthy donors showed roughly 2.8-fold more exclusive TRB clusters than active autoimmune hepatitis patients, consistent with an autoimmunity-wide signature. In the comparison of secondary cytopenia with CLL, the cluster-lack signature was not observed, apparently because the dominant lymphoma-associated repertoire masked the signature. Shifts in the TRB repertoire, including less even repertoires in secondary cytopenia and CLL, were mostly a reflection of lymphoma bias and not of autoimmunity. A lack of physiological T cell clusters in primary autoimmune cytopenia patients was suggested by GLIPH, as 51 clusters were found to be exclusive to healthy donors versus 17 exclusive to patients.

Per sample, 250 ng of peripheral blood genomic DNA, approximately 40,000 genome equivalents, was used for TRB amplification. TRB rearrangements were amplified by multiplex PCR following a touch-down protocol, with the TRB-A and TRB-B primer pools mixed in one tube. Two consecutive PCR reactions with Phusion HS II polymerase added Illumina adapters and sample indices to the amplicons. The amplicons were gel-purified using the NucleoSpin Gel and PCR Clean-up kit, after which quantification was performed by Qubit and quality was checked on an Agilent 2100 Bioanalyzer. Libraries were sequenced on an Illumina MiSeq using 600-cycle, single-indexed, paired-end runs. Processing in the source paper ran as follows. Alignment and assembly of TRB reads were performed with MiXCR version 2.1.12 and the default MiXCR reference library. A clone was defined by each unique CDR3 nucleotide sequence, and the analysis included only productive sequences supported by at least two reads. Alpha-parameterized diversity profiles (alpha 0 to 5), including the Shannon (alpha 1) and Simpson (alpha 2) indices, were computed with an R script to assess repertoire diversity. Combinatorial TRB VJ usage was computed with the tcR package and compared between cohorts by principal component analysis with ade4. TCRbeta CDR3s were clustered with GLIPH on cohort pairs matched by age and read depth, and cluster frequencies were compared by Wilcoxon test. TCRdb reprocessed the reads, and each CDR3 protein sequence is entered once, without DNA. TCRdb, rather than the study authors, made the V and J calls. The sample has 9,500 to 14,000 distinct CDR3 sequences on record. Clones ranked in the top ten supply around a fifth of the sample.

The CDR3 holds 15 amino acids from the cysteine to the phenylalanine. No DNA is given. The germline V gene yields MNHNS for CDR1 and SASEGT for CDR2. Concerning this clonotype itself: The target of this receptor is not known.

In addition, the sample was reused for a study of T cell repertoires in aging, cancer and after chemotherapy. Looking at the second paper: Six donor age groups were covered, ranging from 30 or younger up to 70 or older, and each group contained at least three individuals. Control TCR repertoires from healthy donors were recorded across several months to years, and re-sampling revealed clear clonal overlap. In total, the full dataset held about 9.5 million TCR reads. Significantly lower blood TCR diversity and higher clonality were observed in untreated patients with hematological or solid cancers than in age-matched healthy donors. In healthy donors, the decline in TCR diversity with age was mainly due to loss of richness, whereas in cancer patients loss of evenness also played a role. In both cancer cohorts, the median generation probability rose over the chemotherapy interval, which suggests that the repertoire was reconstituted through rebound thymic output. It was noted by the authors that conclusions about immunological memory after chemotherapy cannot be drawn from the repertoire data. Peripheral blood TCR beta repertoires from healthy donors and cancer patients were profiled to examine immunoaging and T cell reconstitution after chemotherapy. Alongside around 98 healthy donors serving as a reference group, the cohort included 200 to 250 cancer patients, of whom some 90 had hematological cancers and about 130 had solid cancers. MiXCR versions 2.12 and 3.0.5 were used to process the TRB sequences. Repertoire metrics included Shannon diversity, evenness, clonality (one minus evenness), and alpha-parameterized diversity profiles from alpha 0 to 5. Generation probabilities of clones in paired pre- and post-chemotherapy samples were computed with the IGoR algorithm.

This TCR was sampled from a human donor in good health. Sequencing was carried out using peripheral blood. The receptor chain draws on TRBV6-1 and TRBJ1-4. The CDR3 region reads CASSGRLATNEKLFF.